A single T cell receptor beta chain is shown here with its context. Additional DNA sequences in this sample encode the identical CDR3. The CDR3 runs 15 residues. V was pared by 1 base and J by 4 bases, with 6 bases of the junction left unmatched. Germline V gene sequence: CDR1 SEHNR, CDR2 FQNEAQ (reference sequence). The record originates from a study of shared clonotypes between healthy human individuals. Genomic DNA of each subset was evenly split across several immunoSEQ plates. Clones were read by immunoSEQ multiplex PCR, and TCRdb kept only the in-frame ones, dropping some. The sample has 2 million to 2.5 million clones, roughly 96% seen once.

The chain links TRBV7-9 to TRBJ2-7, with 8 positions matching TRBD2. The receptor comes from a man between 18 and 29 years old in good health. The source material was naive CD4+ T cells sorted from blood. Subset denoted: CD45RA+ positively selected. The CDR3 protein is CASSLGLAGNYEQYF. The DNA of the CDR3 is TGTGCCAGCAGCTTAGGGCTAGCGGGTAATTACGAGCAGTACTTC. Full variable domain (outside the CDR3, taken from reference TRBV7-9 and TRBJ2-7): DTGVSQNPRHKITKRGQNVTFRCDPISEHNRLYWYRQTLGQGPEFLTYFQNEAQLEKSRLLSDRFSAERPKGSFSTLEIQRTEQGDSAMYLCASSLGLAGNYEQYFGPGTRLTVT.